A selection of T cell receptor beta chains follows, all from one sample in a study of blood T cell repertoires in COVID-19. The protocol was immunoSEQ multiplex PCR, while the TCRdb copy is restricted to in-frame clones and leaves out a portion. Of 150,000 or so clones listed, about 88% are singletons. Sequences were obtained from peripheral blood. The source is a man in his sixties with COVID-19, enrolled during active disease. The CDR3 runs from the conserved cysteine through the conserved F or W. A D gene is named only where the DNA matches it firmly. Clone size, where shown, is once, few, many, or a class for clones that have expanded.

size | D | J | V | CDR3 | DNA
- | - | TRBJ1-4 | TRBV21-1 | CASSNLLDRANEKLFF | TGTGCCAGCAGCAATTTATTGGACAGGGCTAATGAAAAACTGTTTTTT
- | - | TRBJ1-2 | TRBV28 | CASSLPGGQGPAFCTF | TGTGCCAGCAGTTTACCGGGAGGTCAGGGGCCTGCCTTCTGCACCTTC
- | TRBD1 | TRBJ2-7 | TRBV5-1 | CASSTDRDNLLGHSYEQYF | TGCGCCAGCAGCACGGACAGGGACAACCTCCTGGGCCACTCCTACGAGCAGTACTTC
- | - | TRBJ2-7 | TRBV28 | CASSLAGKQYF | TGTGCCAGCAGTTTGGCGGGAAAGCAGTACTTC
- | - | TRBJ1-2 | TRBV7-9 | CASSLDGDGYTF | TGTGCCAGCAGCTTAGACGGGGATGGCTACACCTTC
- | - | TRBJ2-1 | TRBV7-3 | CASSLLRTIYNEQFF | TGTGCCAGCAGCTTATTGCGGACTATCTACAATGAGCAGTTCTTC
- | TRBD2 | TRBJ2-1 | TRBV3-1/TRBV3-2 | CASSGLAGRNEQFF | TGTGCCAGCAGCGGTCTAGCGGGACGGAATGAGCAGTTCTTC
- | - | TRBJ1-4 | TRBV27 | CASSLSGRSNEKLFF | TGTGCCAGCAGTTTATCTGGGAGGTCTAATGAAAAACTGTTTTTT
- | - | TRBJ2-6 | TRBV5-4 | CASSFGQPFSGANVLTF | TGTGCCAGCAGCTTCGGACAGCCGTTCTCTGGGGCCAACGTCCTGACTTTC
- | TRBD1 | TRBJ1-2 | TRBV18 | CASSPGLTGASGGYGYTF | TGTGCCAGCTCACCCGGGCTGACAGGGGCCTCTGGGGGCTATGGCTACACCTTC
- | TRBD1 | TRBJ2-1 | TRBV5-1 | CASSPDRGIYEQFF | TGCGCCAGCAGCCCGGACAGGGGGATCTATGAGCAGTTCTTC
once | - | TRBJ1-1 | TRBV18 | CASSPPVIQGHTEAFF | TGTGCCAGCTCACCACCAGTTATTCAGGGTCACACTGAAGCTTTCTTT
few | TRBD2 | TRBJ2-7 | TRBV11-3 | CASSSGGPNEQYF | TGTGCCAGCAGCTCGGGGGGGCCCAACGAGCAGTACTTC
- | - | TRBJ1-1 | TRBV3-1/TRBV3-2 | CASSQSGNTEAFF | TGTGCCAGCAGCCAATCAGGGAACACTGAAGCTTTCTTT
- | - | TRBJ1-5 | TRBV2 | CASSKQGNGNQPQHF | TGTGCCAGCAGCAAGCAGGGGAACGGCAATCAGCCCCAGCATTTT
- | - | TRBJ1-1 | TRBV14 | CASSQVGEPNTEAFF | TGTGCCAGCAGCCAAGTAGGAGAGCCGAACACTGAAGCTTTCTTT
- | TRBD2 | TRBJ2-7 | TRBV7-2 | CASSLVYLGTSSYEQYF | TGTGCCAGCAGCTTAGTCTATTTGGGGACTAGTTCCTACGAGCAGTACTTC
- | TRBD1 | TRBJ2-7 | TRBV3-1/TRBV3-2 | CASSQATDRSSYEQYF | TGTGCCAGCAGCCAAGCAACGGACAGGAGCTCCTACGAGCAGTACTTC
- | - | TRBJ2-5 | TRBV5-1 | CASSWGPSRETQYF | TGCGCCAGCAGCTGGGGGCCTTCGCGGGAGACCCAGTACTTC
- | TRBD2 | TRBJ2-7 | TRBV27 | CASSLSGARGYEQYF | TGTGCCAGCAGCCTCAGCGGGGCTCGTGGTTACGAGCAGTACTTC
- | TRBD1 | TRBJ2-7 | TRBV24-1 | CATSGTGHEQYF | TGTGCCACCAGCGGGACAGGGCACGAGCAGTACTTC
- | TRBD1 | TRBJ2-7 | TRBV4-3 | CASSQDLTGTGGREQYF | TGCGCCAGCAGCCAGGATCTAACCGGGACAGGGGGCCGCGAGCAGTACTTC
once | TRBD2 | TRBJ2-5 | TRBV19 | CASTQGGGRVAETQYF | TGTGCCAGCACTCAAGGGGGCGGGAGGGTCGCGGAGACCCAGTACTTC
- | TRBD2 | TRBJ2-3 | TRBV9 | CASSVALAGVSDTQYF | TGTGCCAGCAGCGTAGCGCTAGCGGGGGTTTCAGATACGCAGTATTTT
- | - | TRBJ1-4 | TRBV4-1 | CASSPEAGTWEKLFF | TGCGCCAGCAGCCCGGAGGCGGGAACGTGGGAAAAACTGTTTTTT
- | - | TRBJ2-1 | TRBV4-2 | CASSQQLTSLVNEQFF | TGTGCCAGCAGCCAACAATTGACTAGTTTGGTAAATGAGCAGTTCTTC
- | - | TRBJ1-1 | TRBV18 | CASSPGGGLMNTEAFF | TGTGCCAGCTCACCAGGGGGCGGCCTCATGAACACTGAAGCTTTCTTT
- | - | TRBJ2-3 | TRBV6-6 | CASNDREVGTDTQYF | TGTGCCAGCAACGACAGAGAAGTGGGCACAGATACGCAGTATTTT
- | - | TRBJ1-1 | TRBV19 | CASSIGLRGFGVTEAFF | TGTGCCAGTAGTATAGGGTTGCGGGGGTTTGGGGTCACTGAAGCTTTCTTT
once | - | TRBJ1-3 | TRBV28 | CASTSGVSGNTIYF | TGTGCCAGCACCAGCGGGGTATCTGGAAACACCATATATTTT
- | - | TRBJ1-1 | TRBV11-3 | CASSQPQLTEAFF | TGTGCCAGCAGCCAACCACAGCTTACTGAAGCTTTCTTT
- | TRBD1 | TRBJ1-5 | TRBV27 | CASSHRGLGQPQHF | TGTGCCAGCAGTCACAGGGGATTGGGTCAGCCCCAGCATTTT
- | - | TRBJ1-1 | TRBV10-3 | CAISETGFVTEAFF | TGTGCCATCAGTGAGACGGGTTTCGTAACTGAAGCTTTCTTT
- | TRBD1 | TRBJ1-4 | TRBV30 | CAWSVQGLPTNEKLFF | TGTGCCTGGAGTGTACAGGGGTTGCCAACTAATGAAAAACTGTTTTTT
once | - | TRBJ1-2 | TRBV5-1 | CASSRSSAGNYGYTF | TGCGCCAGCAGCCGGTCGTCGGCGGGGAACTATGGCTACACCTTC
- | - | TRBJ1-5 | TRBV6-5 | CASSQGLDNQPQHF | TGTGCCAGCAGTCAGGGGTTGGACAATCAGCCCCAGCATTTT
- | - | TRBJ1-5 | TRBV19 | CASSIFGGGQPQHF | TGTGCCAGTAGTATCTTTGGAGGCGGTCAGCCCCAGCATTTT
- | TRBD2 | TRBJ2-5 | TRBV29-1 | CSVETPRREETQYF | TGCAGCGTTGAAACGCCCCGGCGGGAGGAGACCCAGTACTTC
- | - | TRBJ2-1 | TRBV6-5 | CASTAGGNEQFF | TGTGCCAGCACCGCAGGAGGCAATGAGCAGTTCTTC
- | TRBD2 | TRBJ2-1 | TRBV30 | CAWKASGPSEQFF | TGTGCCTGGAAAGCTAGCGGGCCCAGCGAGCAGTTCTTC
- | - | TRBJ1-6 | TRBV7-2 | CASSELSTTNSPLHF | TGTGCCAGCAGCGAACTAAGTACCACAAATTCACCCCTCCACTTT
once | TRBD2 | TRBJ2-5 | TRBV9 | CASSVVGGAQETQYF | TGTGCCAGCAGCGTAGTCGGGGGGGCCCAAGAGACCCAGTACTTC
- | - | TRBJ1-2 | TRBV6-5 | CASSPGQVYGYTF | TGTGCCAGCAGCCCGGGACAAGTCTATGGCTACACCTTC
- | TRBD1 | TRBJ1-2 | TRBV29-1 | CSVPYGTENYGYTF | TGCAGCGTCCCGTACGGGACAGAAAACTATGGCTACACCTTC
few | TRBD1 | TRBJ1-3 | TRBV30 | CAWGTGGSGNTIYF | TGTGCCTGGGGGACAGGGGGCTCTGGAAACACCATATATTTT
- | TRBD1 | TRBJ1-2 | TRBV10-3 | CAISDTVGTGNNYGYTF | TGTGCCATCAGTGATACGGTTGGGACAGGGAATAACTATGGCTACACCTTC
- | - | TRBJ1-5 | TRBV18 | CASSPLGASNQPQHF | TGTGCCAGCTCACCATTGGGGGCAAGCAATCAGCCCCAGCATTTT
- | - | TRBJ1-5 | TRBV6-5 | CASRPQGAINQPQHF | TGTGCCAGCAGACCACAGGGTGCAATCAATCAGCCCCAGCATTTT
- | - | TRBJ2-7 | TRBV6-5 | CASITGAAMHEQYF | TGTGCCAGCATTACAGGAGCCGCTATGCACGAGCAGTACTTC
- | TRBD1 | TRBJ2-1 | TRBV7-9 | CASSERTGVNEQFF | TGTGCCAGCAGCGAAAGGACAGGGGTGAATGAGCAGTTCTTC
- | TRBD1 | TRBJ2-7 | TRBV19 | CASSSPGQGAGEQYF | TGTGCCAGTAGTAGTCCGGGACAGGGGGCTGGCGAGCAGTACTTC
- | - | TRBJ2-7 | TRBV6-2/TRBV6-3 | CASSPRRGIFYEQYF | TGTGCCAGCAGCCCTCGAAGGGGTATCTTCTACGAGCAGTACTTC
- | TRBD2 | TRBJ2-7 | TRBV14 | CASSLGLAGGPREQYF | TGTGCCAGCAGCCTGGGACTAGCGGGAGGGCCCCGCGAGCAGTACTTC
- | TRBD1 | TRBJ1-2 | TRBV11-2 | CASAGYLTGDHGYTF | TGTGCCAGCGCTGGATACTTGACAGGGGATCATGGCTACACCTTC
- | TRBD1 | TRBJ1-3 | TRBV9 | CASTLGTAFSGNTIYF | TGTGCCAGCACCCTGGGGACAGCCTTCTCTGGAAACACCATATATTTT
once | - | TRBJ1-2 | TRBV7-2 | CASSLGSEGANYGYTF | TGTGCCAGCAGCTTAGGGTCGGAAGGGGCCAACTATGGCTACACCTTC
- | TRBD1 | TRBJ1-2 | TRBV6-5 | CASSYGRQGANYGYTF | TGTGCCAGCAGTTACGGTAGACAGGGAGCTAACTATGGCTACACCTTC
- | - | TRBJ2-5 | TRBV28 | CASSPALVRAETQYF | TGTGCCAGCAGTCCGGCGTTGGTCAGGGCTGAGACCCAGTACTTC
- | - | TRBJ2-7 | TRBV24-1 | CATSQGYEQYF | TGTGCCACCAGCCAGGGTTACGAGCAGTACTTC
- | - | TRBJ2-3 | TRBV7-8 | CASSLGDWAGTDTQYF | TGTGCCAGCAGCTTAGGTGATTGGGCAGGCACAGATACGCAGTATTTT